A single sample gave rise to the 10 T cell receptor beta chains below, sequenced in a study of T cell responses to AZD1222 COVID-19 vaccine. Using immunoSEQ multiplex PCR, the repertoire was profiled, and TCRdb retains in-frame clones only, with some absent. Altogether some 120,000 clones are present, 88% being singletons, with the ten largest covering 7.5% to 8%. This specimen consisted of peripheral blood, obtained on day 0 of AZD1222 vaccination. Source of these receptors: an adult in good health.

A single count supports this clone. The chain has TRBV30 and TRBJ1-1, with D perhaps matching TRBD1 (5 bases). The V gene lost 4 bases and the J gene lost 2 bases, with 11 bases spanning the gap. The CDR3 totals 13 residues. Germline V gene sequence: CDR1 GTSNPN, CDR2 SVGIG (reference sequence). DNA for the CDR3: TGTGCCTGGACCCTGGGGCCTAACACTGAAGCTTTCTTT. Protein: CAWTLGPNTEAFF.

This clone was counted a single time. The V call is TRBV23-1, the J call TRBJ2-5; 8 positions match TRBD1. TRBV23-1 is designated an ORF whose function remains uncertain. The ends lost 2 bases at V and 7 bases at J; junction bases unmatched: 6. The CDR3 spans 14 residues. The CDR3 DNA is TGCGCCAGCAGTCAAGCGACAGGGGTGAGGACCCAGTACTTC. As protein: CASSQATGVRTQYF.

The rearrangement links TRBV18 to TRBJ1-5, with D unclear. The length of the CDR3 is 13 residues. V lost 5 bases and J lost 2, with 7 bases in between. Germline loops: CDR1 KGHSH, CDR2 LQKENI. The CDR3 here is CASSAARNQPQHF. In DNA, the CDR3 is TGTGCCAGCTCAGCGGCCCGCAATCAGCCCCAGCATTTT.

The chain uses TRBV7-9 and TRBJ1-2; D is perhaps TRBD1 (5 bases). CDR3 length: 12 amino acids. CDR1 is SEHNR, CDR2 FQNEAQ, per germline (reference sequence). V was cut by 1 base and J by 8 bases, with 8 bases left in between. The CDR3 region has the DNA TGTGCCAGCAGCTTAGGGGACGGCGGCTACACCTTC. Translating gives CASSLGDGGYTF.

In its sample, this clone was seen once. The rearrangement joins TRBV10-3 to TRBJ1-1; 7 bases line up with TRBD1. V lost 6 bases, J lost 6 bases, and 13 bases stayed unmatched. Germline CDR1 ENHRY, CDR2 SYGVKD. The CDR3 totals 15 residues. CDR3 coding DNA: TGTGCCATCAGCCAACGGACAGGTGGGGAGTCTGAAGCTTTCTTT. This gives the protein CAISQRTGGESEAFF.

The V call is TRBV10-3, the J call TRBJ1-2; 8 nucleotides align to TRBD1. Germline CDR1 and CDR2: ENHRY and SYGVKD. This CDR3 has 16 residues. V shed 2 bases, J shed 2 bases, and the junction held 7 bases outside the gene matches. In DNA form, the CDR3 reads TGTGCCATCAGTGAGGACAGGGGATATAGAAACTATGGCTACACCTTC. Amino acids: CAISEDRGYRNYGYTF.

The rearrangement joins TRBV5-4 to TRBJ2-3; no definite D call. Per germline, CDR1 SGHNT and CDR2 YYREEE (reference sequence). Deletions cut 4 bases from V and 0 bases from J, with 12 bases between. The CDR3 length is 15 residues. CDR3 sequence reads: CASSPGRYSTDTQYF. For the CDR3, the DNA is TGTGCCAGCAGCCCCGGACGGTATAGCACAGATACGCAGTATTTT.

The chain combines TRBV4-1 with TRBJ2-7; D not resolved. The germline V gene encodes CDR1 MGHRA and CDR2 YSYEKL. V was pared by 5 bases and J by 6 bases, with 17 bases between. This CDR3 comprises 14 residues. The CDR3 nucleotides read TGCGCCAGCAGCAAGGGCCTACCCATCCGCGAGCAGTACTTC. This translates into CASSKGLPIREQYF.

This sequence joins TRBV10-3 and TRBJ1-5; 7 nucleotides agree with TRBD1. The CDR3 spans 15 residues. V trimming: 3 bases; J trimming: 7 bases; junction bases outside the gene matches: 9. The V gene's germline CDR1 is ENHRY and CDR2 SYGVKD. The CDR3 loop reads CAISDSAGGEQPQHF. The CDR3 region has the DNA TGTGCCATCAGTGACTCGGCAGGGGGTGAGCAGCCCCAGCATTTT.

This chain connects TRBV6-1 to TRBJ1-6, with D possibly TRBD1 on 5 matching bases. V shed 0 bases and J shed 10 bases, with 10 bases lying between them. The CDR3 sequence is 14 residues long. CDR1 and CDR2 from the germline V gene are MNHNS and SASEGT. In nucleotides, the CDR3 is TGTGCCAGCAGTGAAGCCAGGGAGCGATCACCCCTCCACTTT. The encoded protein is CASSEARERSPLHF.